The source of this T cell receptor (beta chain) is a study of OX40 agonist ivuxolimab in advanced cancers. Germline V CDR1 and CDR2: SGDLS, YYNGEE. V shed 3 bases and J shed 1 base, with 12 bases lying between them. The length of the CDR3 is 15 residues. TCRdb's copy holds only in-frame clones and misses some; the assay was immunoSEQ multiplex PCR. The sample carries 91,000 or so clones, more than 75% recorded once. The sample was CD4+ or CD8+ T cells sorted from blood, taken in a trial of the OX40 agonist ivuxolimab. The chain combines TRBV9 with TRBJ2-3, with D maybe TRBD1 (6 bases). This TCR was recovered from an adult with an advanced solid tumor such as melanoma, head and neck, liver or kidney cancer. The DNA of the CDR3 is TGTGCCAGCAGCGCCAGGGGATTAGGCACAGATACGCAGTATTTT. This translates into CASSARGLGTDTQYF.